The sequence of this T cell receptor beta chain was determined in a study of T cells in narcolepsy. CDR1 and CDR2 from the germline V gene are LNHDA and SQIVND (reference sequence). The length of the CDR3 is 14 residues. V shed 9 bases, J shed 4 bases, and the junction held 11 bases outside the gene matches. This table comes from immunoSEQ multiplex PCR, and its TCRdb copy is limited to in-frame clones, with some not included. The data contain some 32,000 clones, under 85% of them singletons. The sample consisted of memory (CD45RA-) CD4+ T cells from blood. J is TRBJ2-7 and V is TRBV19, with 8 nucleotides matching TRBD1. The sequence was obtained from a human donor in good health. The CDR3 nucleotides are TGTGCCAGCCGGGCGGACAGGGCGCCGTACGAGCAGTACTTC. Its translation is CASRADRAPYEQYF.